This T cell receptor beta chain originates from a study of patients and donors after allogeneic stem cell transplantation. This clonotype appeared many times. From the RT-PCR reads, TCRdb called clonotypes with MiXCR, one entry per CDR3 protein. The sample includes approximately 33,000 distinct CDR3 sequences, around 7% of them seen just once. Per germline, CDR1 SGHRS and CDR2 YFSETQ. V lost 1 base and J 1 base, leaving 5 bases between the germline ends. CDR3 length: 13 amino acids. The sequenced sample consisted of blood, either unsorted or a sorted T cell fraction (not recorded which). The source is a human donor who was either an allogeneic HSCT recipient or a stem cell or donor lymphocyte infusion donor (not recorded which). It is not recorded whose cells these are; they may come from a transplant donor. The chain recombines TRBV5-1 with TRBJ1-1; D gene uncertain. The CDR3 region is CASSLWGNTEAFF. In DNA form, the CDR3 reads TGCGCCAGCAGCTTGTGGGGGAACACTGAAGCTTTCTTT.